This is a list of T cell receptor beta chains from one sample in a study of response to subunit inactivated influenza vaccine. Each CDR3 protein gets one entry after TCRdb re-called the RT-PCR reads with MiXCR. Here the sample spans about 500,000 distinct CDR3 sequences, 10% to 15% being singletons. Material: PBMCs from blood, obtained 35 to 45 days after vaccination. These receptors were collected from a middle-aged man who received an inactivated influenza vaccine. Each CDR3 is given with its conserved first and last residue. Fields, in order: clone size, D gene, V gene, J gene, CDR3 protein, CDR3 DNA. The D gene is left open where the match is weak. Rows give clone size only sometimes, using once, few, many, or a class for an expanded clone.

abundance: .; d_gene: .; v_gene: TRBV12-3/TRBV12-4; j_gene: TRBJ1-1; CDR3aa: CASSFRENTEAFF; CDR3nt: TGTGCCAGCAGTTTTCGCGAGAACACTGAAGCTTTCTTT
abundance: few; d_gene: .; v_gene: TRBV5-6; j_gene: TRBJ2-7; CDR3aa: CASSLAGLGYEQYF; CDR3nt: TGTGCCAGCAGCTTAGCCGGGCTCGGATACGAGCAGTACTTC
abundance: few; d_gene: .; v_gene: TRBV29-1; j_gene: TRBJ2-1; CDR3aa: CSVERALAEAYNEQFF; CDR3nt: TGCAGCGTTGAAAGGGCACTAGCTGAGGCCTACAATGAGCAGTTCTTC
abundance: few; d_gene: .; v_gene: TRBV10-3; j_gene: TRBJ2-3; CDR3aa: CAISDPGAGYTDTQYF; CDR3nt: TGTGCCATCAGTGACCCAGGGGCGGGGTACACAGATACGCAGTATTTT
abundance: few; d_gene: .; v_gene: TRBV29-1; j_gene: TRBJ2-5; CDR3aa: CSVDGGFGIF; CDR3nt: TGCAGCGTTGATGGGGGGTTCGGGATCTTC
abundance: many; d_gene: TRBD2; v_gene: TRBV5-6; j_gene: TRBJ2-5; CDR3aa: CASSPPYGREGRETQYF; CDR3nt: TGTGCCAGCAGCCCTCCTTATGGGCGGGAGGGCCGCGAGACCCAGTACTTC
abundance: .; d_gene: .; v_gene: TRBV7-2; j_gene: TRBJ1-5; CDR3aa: CASSPDGLGNQPQHF; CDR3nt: TGTGCCAGCAGCCCCGACGGCCTGGGCAATCAGCCCCAGCATTTT
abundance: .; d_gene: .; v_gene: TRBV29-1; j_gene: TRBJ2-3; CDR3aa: CSVVGGTASTDTQYF; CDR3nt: TGCAGCGTTGTGGGGGGGACAGCGAGCACAGATACGCAGTATTTT
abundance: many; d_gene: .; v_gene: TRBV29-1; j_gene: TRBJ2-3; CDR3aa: CSVEKHASTDTQYF; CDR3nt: TGCAGCGTTGAAAAACACGCTAGCACAGATACGCAGTATTTT
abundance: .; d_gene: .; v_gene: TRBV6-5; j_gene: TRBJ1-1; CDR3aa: CASSSGAPSTAFF; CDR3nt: TGTGCCAGCAGTTCGGGGGCCCCCAGCACGGCTTTCTTT
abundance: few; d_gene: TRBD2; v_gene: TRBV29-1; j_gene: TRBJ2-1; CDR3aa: CSVALWPEAGVPSSYNEQFF; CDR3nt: TGCAGCGTTGCCCTTTGGCCCGAAGCGGGAGTTCCAAGCTCCTACAATGAGCAGTTCTTC
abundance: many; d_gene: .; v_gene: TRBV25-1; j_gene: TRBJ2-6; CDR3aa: CASTSGDIGSGANVLTF; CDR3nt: TGTGCCAGCACCTCAGGGGATATTGGCTCTGGGGCCAACGTCCTGACTTTC
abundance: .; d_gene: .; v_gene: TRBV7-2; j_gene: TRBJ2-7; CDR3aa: CASSRSVAEGEQYF; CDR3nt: TGTGCCAGCAGCCGCTCAGTAGCCGAAGGCGAGCAGTACTTC
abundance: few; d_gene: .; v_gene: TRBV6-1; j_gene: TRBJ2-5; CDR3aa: CASSETWASRETQYF; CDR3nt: TGTGCCAGCAGTGAAACTTGGGCCTCCCGGGAGACCCAGTACTTC
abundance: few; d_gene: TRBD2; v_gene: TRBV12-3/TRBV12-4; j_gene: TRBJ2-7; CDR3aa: CASSLRGLAGGSYEQYF; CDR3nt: TGTGCCAGCAGTTTAAGAGGACTAGCGGGAGGTTCCTACGAGCAGTACTTC
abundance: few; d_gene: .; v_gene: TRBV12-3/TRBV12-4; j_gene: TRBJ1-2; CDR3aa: CASSSLAPNYGYTF; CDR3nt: TGTGCCAGCAGTTCCCTGGCTCCTAACTATGGCTACACCTTC
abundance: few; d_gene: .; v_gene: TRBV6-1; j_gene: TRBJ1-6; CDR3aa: CASMGNSPLHF; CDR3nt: TGTGCCAGCATGGGAAATTCACCCCTCCACTTT
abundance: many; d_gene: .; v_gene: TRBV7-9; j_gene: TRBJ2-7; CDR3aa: CASSLGITGTLTYEQYF; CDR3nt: TGTGCCAGCAGCTTAGGGATTACCGGGACACTTACCTACGAGCAGTACTTC
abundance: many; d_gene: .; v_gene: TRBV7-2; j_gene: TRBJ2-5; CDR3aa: CASNLGLGTETQYF; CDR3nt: TGTGCCAGCAACTTAGGCCTGGGCACGGAGACCCAGTACTTC
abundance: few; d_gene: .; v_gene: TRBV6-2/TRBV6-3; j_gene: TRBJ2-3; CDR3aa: CASRILGGTDTQYF; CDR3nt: TGTGCCAGCAGAATACTAGGAGGCACAGATACGCAGTATTTT
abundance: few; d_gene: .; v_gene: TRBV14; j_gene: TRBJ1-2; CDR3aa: CASSPGRGYGYTF; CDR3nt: TGTGCCAGCAGCCCCGGACGAGGCTATGGCTACACCTTC
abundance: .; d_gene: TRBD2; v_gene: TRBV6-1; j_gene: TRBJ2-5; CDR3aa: CASSQLAGRQETQYF; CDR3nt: TGTGCCAGCAGTCAGCTAGCGGGTAGACAAGAGACCCAGTACTTC
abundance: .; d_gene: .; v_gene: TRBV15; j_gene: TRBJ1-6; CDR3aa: CATSRDDRNNSPLHF; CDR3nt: TGTGCCACCAGCAGAGACGACAGAAATAATTCACCCCTCCACTTT
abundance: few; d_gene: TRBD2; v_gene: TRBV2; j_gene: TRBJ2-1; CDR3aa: CASKPDTQGGSEQFF; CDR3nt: TGTGCCAGCAAACCGGATACGCAGGGAGGGTCTGAGCAGTTCTTC
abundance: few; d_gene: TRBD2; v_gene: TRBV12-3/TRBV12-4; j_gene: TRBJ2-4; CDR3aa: CASSSLAGGNIQYF; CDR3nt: TGTGCCAGCAGTTCCCTAGCGGGGGGTAACATTCAGTACTTC
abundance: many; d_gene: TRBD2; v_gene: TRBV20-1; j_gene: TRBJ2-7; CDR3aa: CSASRTSGSYEQYF; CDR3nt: TGCAGTGCTAGCCGGACTAGCGGGAGTTACGAGCAGTACTTC
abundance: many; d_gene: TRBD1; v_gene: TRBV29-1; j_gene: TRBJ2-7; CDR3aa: CSVKGQGVSYEQYF; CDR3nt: TGCAGCGTGAAAGGACAGGGGGTCTCCTACGAGCAGTACTTC
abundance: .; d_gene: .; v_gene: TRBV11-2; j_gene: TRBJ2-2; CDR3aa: CASSLVSSGIGELFF; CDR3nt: TGTGCCAGCAGCTTAGTCTCATCAGGGATCGGGGAGCTGTTTTTT
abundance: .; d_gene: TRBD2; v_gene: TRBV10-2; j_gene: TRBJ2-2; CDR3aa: CASRSTSGSTGELFF; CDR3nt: TGCGCCAGCAGATCCACTAGCGGGAGCACCGGGGAGCTGTTTTTT
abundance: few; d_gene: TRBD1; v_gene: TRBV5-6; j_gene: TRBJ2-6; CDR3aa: CASSDTGGPPGANVLTF; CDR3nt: TGTGCCAGCAGCGATACAGGGGGCCCTCCTGGGGCCAACGTCCTGACTTTC
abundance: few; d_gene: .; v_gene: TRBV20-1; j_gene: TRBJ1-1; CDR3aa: CSARDRNTEAFF; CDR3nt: TGCAGTGCTAGAGACAGGAACACTGAAGCTTTCTTT
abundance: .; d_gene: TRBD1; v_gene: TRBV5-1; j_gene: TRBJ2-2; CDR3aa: CASSLAPTGPNTGELFF; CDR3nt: TGCGCCAGCAGCTTGGCCCCGACAGGGCCCAACACCGGGGAGCTGTTTTTT
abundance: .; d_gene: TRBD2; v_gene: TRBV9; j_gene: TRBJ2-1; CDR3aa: CASSASGEGGRRSPSDEQFF; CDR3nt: TGTGCCAGCAGCGCAAGTGGGGAGGGAGGCCGACGATCTCCTAGTGATGAGCAGTTCTTC
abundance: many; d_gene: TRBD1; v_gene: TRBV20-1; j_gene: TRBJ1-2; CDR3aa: CSAADRGGYTF; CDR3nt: TGCAGTGCCGCTGACAGGGGTGGCTACACCTTC
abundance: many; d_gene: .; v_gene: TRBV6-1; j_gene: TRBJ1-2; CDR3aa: CASSGLGGYTF; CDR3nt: TGTGCCAGCAGCGGACTGGGAGGCTACACCTTC
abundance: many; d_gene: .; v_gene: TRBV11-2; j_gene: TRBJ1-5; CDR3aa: CASSSGHNQPQHF; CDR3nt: TGTGCCAGCAGCTCCGGACATAATCAGCCCCAGCATTTT
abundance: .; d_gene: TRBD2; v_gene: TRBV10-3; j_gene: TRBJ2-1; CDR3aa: CAISRTSGGAGEQFF; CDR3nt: TGTGCCATCAGTAGGACTAGCGGGGGGGCCGGGGAGCAGTTCTTC
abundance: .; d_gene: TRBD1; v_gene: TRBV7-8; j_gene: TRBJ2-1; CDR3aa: CASSVDRGGEQFF; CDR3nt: TGTGCCAGCAGCGTGGACAGGGGGGGTGAGCAGTTCTTC
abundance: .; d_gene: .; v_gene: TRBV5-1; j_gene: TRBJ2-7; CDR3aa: CASGPDGPYEQYF; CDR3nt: TGCGCCAGCGGCCCGGACGGACCCTACGAGCAGTACTTC
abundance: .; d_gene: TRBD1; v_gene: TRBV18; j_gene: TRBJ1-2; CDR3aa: CASSHGQDNYGYTF; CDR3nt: TGTGCCAGCTCACATGGACAGGATAACTATGGCTACACCTTC
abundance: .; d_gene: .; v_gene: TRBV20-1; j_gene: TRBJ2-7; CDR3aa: CSARSRDKAVYEQYF; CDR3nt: TGCAGTGCTAGAAGCCGGGACAAGGCTGTCTACGAGCAGTACTTC
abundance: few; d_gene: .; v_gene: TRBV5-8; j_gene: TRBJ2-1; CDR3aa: CASSLAVTWGDEQFF; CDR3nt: TGTGCCAGCAGCTTGGCCGTCACCTGGGGGGACGAGCAGTTCTTC
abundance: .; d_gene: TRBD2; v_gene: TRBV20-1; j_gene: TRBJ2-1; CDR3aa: CSARGLAGGGEQFF; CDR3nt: TGCAGTGCAAGAGGCCTAGCGGGAGGAGGTGAGCAGTTCTTC
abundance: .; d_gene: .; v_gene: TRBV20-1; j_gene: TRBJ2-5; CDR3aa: CSARHQETQYF; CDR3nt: TGCAGTGCTAGACACCAAGAGACCCAGTACTTC
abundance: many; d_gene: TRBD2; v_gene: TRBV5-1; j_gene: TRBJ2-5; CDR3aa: CASSTTIAGGPETQYF; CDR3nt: TGCGCCAGCAGCACAACCATAGCGGGAGGGCCAGAGACCCAGTACTTC
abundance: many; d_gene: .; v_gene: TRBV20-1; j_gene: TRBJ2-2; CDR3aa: CSARFHANTGELFF; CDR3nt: TGCAGTGCTAGATTCCACGCGAACACCGGGGAGCTGTTTTTT
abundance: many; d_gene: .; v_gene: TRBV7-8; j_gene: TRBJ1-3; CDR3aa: CASSLVPGAYGNTIYF; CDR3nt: TGTGCCAGCAGCTTAGTTCCGGGGGCGTATGGAAACACCATATATTTT
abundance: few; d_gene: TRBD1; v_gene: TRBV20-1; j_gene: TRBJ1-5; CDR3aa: CSASAWDRAKQPQHF; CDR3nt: TGCAGTGCTAGCGCGTGGGACAGGGCTAAGCAGCCCCAGCATTTT
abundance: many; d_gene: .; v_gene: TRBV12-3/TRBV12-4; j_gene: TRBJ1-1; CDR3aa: CASSLGPGGLEAFF; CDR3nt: TGTGCCAGCAGTTTGGGGCCCGGGGGACTCGAAGCTTTCTTT
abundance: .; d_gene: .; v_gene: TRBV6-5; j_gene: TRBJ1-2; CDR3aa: CASSDLGIGGYTF; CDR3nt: TGTGCCAGCAGTGACTTGGGAATTGGTGGCTACACCTTC
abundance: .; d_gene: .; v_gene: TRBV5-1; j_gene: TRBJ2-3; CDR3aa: CASSARRVGSTDTQYF; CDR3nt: TGCGCCAGCAGCGCCCGGAGGGTCGGGAGCACAGATACGCAGTATTTT
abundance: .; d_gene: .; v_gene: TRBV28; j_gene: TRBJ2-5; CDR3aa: CASTSRRLRGPQETQYF; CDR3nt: TGTGCCAGCACATCTCGGCGGTTGCGGGGTCCGCAAGAGACCCAGTACTTC
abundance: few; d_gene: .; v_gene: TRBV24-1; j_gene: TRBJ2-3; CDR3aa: CATSDFRGTQYF; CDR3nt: TGTGCCACCAGTGATTTCAGAGGTACGCAGTATTTT
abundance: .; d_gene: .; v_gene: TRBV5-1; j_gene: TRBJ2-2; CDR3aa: CASTLIAGELFF; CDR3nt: TGCGCCAGCACCTTAATTGCCGGGGAGCTGTTTTTT
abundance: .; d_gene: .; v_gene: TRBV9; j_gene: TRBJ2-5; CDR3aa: CASSVGAGTLVETQYF; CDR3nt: TGTGCCAGCAGCGTAGGGGCAGGGACCTTGGTAGAGACCCAGTACTTC